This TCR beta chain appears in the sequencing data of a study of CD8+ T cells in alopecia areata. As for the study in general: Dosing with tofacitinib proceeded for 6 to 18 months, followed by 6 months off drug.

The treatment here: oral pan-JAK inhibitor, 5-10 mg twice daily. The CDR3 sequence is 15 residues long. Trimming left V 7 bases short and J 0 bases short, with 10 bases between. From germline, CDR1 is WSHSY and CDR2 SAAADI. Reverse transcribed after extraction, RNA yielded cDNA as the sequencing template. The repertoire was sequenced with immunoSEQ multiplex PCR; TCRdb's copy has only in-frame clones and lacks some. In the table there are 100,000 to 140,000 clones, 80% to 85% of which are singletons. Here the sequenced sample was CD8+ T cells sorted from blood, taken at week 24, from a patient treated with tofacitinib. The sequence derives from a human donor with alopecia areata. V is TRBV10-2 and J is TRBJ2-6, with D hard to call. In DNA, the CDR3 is TGCGCCAGCATAGGTTGGAACTCTGGGGCCAACGTCCTGACTTTC. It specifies CASIGWNSGANVLTF.